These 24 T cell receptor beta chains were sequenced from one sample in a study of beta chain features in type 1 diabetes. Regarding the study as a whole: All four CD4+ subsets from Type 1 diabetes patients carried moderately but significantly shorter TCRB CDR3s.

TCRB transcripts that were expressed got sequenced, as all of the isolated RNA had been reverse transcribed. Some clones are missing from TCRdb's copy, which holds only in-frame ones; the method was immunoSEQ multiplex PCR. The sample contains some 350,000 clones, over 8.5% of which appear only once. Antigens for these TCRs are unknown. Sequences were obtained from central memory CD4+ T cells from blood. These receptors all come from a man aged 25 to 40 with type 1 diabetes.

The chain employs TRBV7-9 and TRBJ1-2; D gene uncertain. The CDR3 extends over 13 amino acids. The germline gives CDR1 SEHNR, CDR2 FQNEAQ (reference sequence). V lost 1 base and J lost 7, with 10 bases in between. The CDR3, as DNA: TGTGCCAGCAGCTTAGTGGCCCTAGGTGGCTACACCTTC. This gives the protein CASSLVALGGYTF.

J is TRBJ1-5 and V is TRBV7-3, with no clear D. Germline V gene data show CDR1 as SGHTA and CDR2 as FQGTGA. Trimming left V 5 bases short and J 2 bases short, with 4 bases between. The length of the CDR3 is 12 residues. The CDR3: CASSRGNQPQHF. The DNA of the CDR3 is TGTGCCAGCAGCCGCGGCAATCAGCCCCAGCATTTT.

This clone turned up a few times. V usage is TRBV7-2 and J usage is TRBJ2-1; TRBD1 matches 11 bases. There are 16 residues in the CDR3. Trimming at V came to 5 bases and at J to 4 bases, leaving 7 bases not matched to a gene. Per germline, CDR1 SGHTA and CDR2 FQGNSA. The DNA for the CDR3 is TGTGCCAGCAGCGGGATCAGGGACAGGGGGTACAATGAGCAGTTCTTC. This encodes CASSGIRDRGYNEQFF.

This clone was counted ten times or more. CDR3 nucleotides: TGTGCCAGTAGCCTCCTGGGGGATCAGCCCCAGCATTTT. Protein product: CASSLLGDQPQHF. This chain links TRBV19 with TRBJ1-5, with D possibly TRBD1 on 5 matching bases. Germline-derived CDR1 and CDR2 are LNHDA and SQIVND (reference sequence). CDR3 size: 13 residues. V lost 6 bases to trimming and J lost 5 bases, with 11 bases between them.

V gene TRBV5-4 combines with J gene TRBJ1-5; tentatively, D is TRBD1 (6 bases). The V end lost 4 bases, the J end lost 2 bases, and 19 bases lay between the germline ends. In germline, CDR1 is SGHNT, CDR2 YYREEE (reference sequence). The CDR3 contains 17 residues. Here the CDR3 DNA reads TGTGCCAGCAGCGAGGGAGGGGGGGCTTTCGGCAATCAGCCCCAGCATTTT. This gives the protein CASSEGGGAFGNQPQHF.

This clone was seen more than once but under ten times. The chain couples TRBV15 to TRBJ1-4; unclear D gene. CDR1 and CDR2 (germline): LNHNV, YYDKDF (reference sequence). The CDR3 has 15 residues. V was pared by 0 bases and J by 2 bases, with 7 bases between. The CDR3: CATSRDFKTNEKLFF. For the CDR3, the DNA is TGTGCCACCAGCAGAGATTTCAAGACTAATGAAAAACTGTTTTTT.

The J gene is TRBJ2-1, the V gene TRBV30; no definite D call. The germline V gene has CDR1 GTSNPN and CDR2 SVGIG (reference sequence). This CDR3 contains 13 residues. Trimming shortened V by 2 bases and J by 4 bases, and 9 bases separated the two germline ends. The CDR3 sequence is CAWSRSRYNEQFF. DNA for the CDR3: TGTGCCTGGAGTCGTAGCAGATACAATGAGCAGTTCTTC. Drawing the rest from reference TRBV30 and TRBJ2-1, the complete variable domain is SQTIHQWPATLVQPVGSPLSLECTVEGTSNPNLYWYRQAAGRGLQLLFYSVGIGQISSEVPQNLSASRPQDRQFILSSKKLLLSDSGFYLCAWSRSRYNEQFFGPGTRLTVL.

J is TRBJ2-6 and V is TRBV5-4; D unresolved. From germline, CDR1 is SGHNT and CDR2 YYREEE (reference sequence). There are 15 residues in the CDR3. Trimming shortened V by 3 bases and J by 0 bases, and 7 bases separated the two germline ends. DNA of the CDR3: TGTGCCAGCAGCTCCCAGAGCTCTGGGGCCAACGTCCTGACTTTC. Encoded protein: CASSSQSSGANVLTF.

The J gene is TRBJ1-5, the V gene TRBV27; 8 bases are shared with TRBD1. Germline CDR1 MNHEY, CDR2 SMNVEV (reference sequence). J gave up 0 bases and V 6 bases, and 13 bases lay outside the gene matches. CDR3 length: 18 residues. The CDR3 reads CASRRQGTHVYSNQPQHF. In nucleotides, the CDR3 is TGTGCCAGCAGGAGACAGGGGACGCACGTGTATAGCAATCAGCCCCAGCATTTT.

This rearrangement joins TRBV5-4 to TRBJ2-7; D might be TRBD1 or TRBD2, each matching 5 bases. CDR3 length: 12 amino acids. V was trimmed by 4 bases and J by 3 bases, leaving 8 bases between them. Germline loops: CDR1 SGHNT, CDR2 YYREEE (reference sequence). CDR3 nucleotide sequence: TGTGCCAGCAGCCCGAGGGGCTACGAGCAGTACTTC. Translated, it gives CASSPRGYEQYF.

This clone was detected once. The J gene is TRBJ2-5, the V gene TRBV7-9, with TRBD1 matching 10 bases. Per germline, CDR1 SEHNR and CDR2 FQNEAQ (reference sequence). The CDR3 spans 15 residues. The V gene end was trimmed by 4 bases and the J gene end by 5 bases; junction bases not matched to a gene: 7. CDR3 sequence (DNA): TGTGCCAGCAGCTCACAGACAGGGGGCGCGGAGACCCAGTACTTC. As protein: CASSSQTGGAETQYF.

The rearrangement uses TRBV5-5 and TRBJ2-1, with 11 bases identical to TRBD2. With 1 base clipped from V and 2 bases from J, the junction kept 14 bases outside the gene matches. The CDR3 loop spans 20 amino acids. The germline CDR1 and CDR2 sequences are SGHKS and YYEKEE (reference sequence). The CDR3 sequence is CASSLSLPSGRTGTYNEQFF. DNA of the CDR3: TGTGCCAGCAGCTTGTCCCTCCCTAGCGGGAGGACGGGTACCTACAATGAGCAGTTCTTC.

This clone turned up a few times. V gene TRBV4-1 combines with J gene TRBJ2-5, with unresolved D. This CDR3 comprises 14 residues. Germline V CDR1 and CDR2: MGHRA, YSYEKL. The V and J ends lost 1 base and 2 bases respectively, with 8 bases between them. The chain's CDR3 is CASSQVGSQETQYF. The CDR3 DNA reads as TGCGCCAGCAGCCAAGTCGGCAGTCAAGAGACCCAGTACTTC.

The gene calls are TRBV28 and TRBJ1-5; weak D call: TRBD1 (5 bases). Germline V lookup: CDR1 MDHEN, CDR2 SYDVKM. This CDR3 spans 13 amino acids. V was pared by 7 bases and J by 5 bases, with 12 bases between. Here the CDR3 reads CASTLGRYQPQHF. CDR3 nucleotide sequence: TGTGCCAGCACCTTGGGACGGTATCAGCCCCAGCATTTT.

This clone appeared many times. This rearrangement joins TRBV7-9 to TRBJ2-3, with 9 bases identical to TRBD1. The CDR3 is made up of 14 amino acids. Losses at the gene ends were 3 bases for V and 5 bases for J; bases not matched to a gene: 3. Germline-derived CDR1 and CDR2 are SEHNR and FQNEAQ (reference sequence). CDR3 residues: CASSFNRGQDTQYF. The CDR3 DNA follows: TGTGCCAGCAGCTTTAACAGGGGGCAAGATACGCAGTATTTT.

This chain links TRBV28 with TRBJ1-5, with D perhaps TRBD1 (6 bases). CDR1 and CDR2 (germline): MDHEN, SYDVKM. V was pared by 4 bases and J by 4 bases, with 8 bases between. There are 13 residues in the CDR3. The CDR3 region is CASSWGANQPQHF. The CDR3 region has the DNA TGTGCCAGCAGTTGGGGGGCGAATCAGCCCCAGCATTTT.

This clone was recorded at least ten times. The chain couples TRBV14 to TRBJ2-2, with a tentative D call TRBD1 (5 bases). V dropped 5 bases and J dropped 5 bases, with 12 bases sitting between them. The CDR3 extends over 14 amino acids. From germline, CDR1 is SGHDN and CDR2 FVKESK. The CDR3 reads CASSVRRVTGELFF. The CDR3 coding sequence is TGTGCCAGCAGCGTGCGCAGGGTTACCGGGGAGCTGTTTTTT.

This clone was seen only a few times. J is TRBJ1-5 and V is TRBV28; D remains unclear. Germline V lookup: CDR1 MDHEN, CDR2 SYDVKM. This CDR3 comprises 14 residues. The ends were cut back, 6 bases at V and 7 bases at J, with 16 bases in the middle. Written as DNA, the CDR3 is TGTGCCAGCAGCCCCGACGGAGGAGGCCAGCCCCAGCATTTT. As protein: CASSPDGGGQPQHF.

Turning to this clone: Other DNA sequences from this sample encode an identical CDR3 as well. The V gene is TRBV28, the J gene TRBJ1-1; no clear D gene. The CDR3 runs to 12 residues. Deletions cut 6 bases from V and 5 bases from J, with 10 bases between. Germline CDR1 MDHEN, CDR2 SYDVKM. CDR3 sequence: CASSLTRTEAFF. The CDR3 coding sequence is TGTGCCAGCAGCCTCACCAGGACTGAAGCTTTCTTT.

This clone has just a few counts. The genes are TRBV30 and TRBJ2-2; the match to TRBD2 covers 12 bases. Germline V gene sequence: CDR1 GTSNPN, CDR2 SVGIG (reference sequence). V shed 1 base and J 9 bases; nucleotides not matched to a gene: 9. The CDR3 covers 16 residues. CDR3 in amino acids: CAWSAGLAGQVRELFF. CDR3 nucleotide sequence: TGTGCCTGGAGTGCCGGACTAGCGGGACAGGTCCGGGAGCTGTTTTTT. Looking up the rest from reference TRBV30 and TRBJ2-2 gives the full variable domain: SQTIHQWPATLVQPVGSPLSLECTVEGTSNPNLYWYRQAAGRGLQLLFYSVGIGQISSEVPQNLSASRPQDRQFILSSKKLLLSDSGFYLCAWSAGLAGQVRELFFGEGSRLTVL.

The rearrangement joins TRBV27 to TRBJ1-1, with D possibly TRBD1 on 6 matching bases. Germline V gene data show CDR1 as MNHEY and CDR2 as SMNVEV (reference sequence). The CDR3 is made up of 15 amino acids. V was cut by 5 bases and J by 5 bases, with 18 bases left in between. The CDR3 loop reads CASSPWGQPGTEAFF. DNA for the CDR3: TGTGCCAGCAGTCCCTGGGGACAACCCGGAACTGAAGCTTTCTTT.

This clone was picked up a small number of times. The CDR3 DNA reads as TGTGCCAGTATCCCAGGGGTAGGGAACATTCAGTACTTC. Its protein product is CASIPGVGNIQYF. V usage is TRBV19 and J usage is TRBJ2-4; TRBD1 is a possible D gene (6 bases). This CDR3 has 13 amino acids. Trimming stripped 7 bases from V and 7 bases from J, with 14 bases between. The V gene's germline CDR1 is LNHDA and CDR2 SQIVND (reference sequence).

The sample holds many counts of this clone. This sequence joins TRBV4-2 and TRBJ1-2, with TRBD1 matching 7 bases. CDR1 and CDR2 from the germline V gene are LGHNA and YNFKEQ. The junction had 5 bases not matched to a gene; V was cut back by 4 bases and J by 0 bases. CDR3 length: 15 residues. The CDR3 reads CASSPGTVTNYGYTF. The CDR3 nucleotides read TGTGCCAGCAGCCCCGGGACAGTAACTAACTATGGCTACACCTTC.

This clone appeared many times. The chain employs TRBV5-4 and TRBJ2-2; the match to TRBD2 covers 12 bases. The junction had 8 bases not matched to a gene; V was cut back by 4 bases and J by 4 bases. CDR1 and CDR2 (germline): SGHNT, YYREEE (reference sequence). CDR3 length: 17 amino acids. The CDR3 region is CASSQTSGRIGTGELFF. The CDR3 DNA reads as TGTGCCAGCAGCCAGACTAGCGGGAGAATTGGCACCGGGGAGCTGTTTTTT. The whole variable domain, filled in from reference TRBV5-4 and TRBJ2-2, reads ETGVTQSPTHLIKTRGQQVTLRCSSQSGHNTVSWYQQALGQGPQFIFQYYREEENGRGNFPPRFSGLQFPNYSSELNVNALELDDSALYLCASSQTSGRIGTGELFFGEGSRLTVL.